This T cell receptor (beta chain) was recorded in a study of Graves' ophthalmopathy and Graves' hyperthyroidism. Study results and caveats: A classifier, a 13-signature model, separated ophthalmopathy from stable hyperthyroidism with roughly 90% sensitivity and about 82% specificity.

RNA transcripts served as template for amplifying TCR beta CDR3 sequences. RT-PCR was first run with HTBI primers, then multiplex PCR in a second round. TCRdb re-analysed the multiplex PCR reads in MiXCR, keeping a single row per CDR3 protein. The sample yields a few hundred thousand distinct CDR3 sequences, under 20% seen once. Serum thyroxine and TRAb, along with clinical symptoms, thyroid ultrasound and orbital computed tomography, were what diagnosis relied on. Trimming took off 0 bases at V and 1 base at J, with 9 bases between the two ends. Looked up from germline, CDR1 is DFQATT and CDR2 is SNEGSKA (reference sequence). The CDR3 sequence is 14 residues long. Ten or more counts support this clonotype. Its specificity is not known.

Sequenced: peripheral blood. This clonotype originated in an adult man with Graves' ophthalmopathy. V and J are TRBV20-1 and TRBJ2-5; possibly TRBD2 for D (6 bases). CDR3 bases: TGCAGTGCTAGAGAAATAGCGGCCCAAGAGACCCAGTACTTC. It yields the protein CSAREIAAQETQYF.